Listed below are T cell receptor beta chains from one sample, sequenced in a study of OX40 agonist ivuxolimab in advanced cancers. TCRdb keeps only in-frame clones here, not all; method: immunoSEQ multiplex PCR. The profile shows about 19,000 clones, 65% to 70% of them singletons. The material sequenced was CD4+ or CD8+ T cells sorted from blood, taken in a trial of the OX40 agonist ivuxolimab. These receptors were taken from an adult with an advanced solid tumor such as melanoma, head and neck, liver or kidney cancer. Both conserved end residues are part of each CDR3. Each record gives: clone size, J gene, D gene, V gene, CDR3 protein, CDR3 DNA. A D gene is named only where the DNA matches it firmly. Rows may omit the clone size; those that give it use once, few, many or a size class.

abundance: .
j_gene: TRBJ1-1
d_gene: .
v_gene: TRBV6-5
CDR3aa: CASSPRGNTEAFF
CDR3nt: TGTGCCAGCAGTCCCCGCGGGAACACTGAAGCTTTCTTT

abundance: .
j_gene: TRBJ2-3
d_gene: .
v_gene: TRBV7-2
CDR3aa: CASSPEGTTDTQYF
CDR3nt: TGTGCCAGCAGCCCCGAGGGGACCACAGATACGCAGTATTTT

abundance: .
j_gene: TRBJ2-3
d_gene: .
v_gene: TRBV28
CDR3aa: CASSLWDQSTDTQYF
CDR3nt: TGTGCCAGCAGTTTGTGGGACCAGAGCACAGATACGCAGTATTTT

abundance: .
j_gene: TRBJ1-2
d_gene: .
v_gene: TRBV10-3
CDR3aa: CAISESDVLANYGYTF
CDR3nt: TGTGCCATCAGTGAGTCGGACGTCTTGGCTAACTATGGCTACACCTTC

abundance: .
j_gene: TRBJ1-5
d_gene: .
v_gene: TRBV7-3
CDR3aa: CASSLSGAINQPQHF
CDR3nt: TGTGCCAGCAGCTTATCTGGGGCTATCAATCAGCCCCAGCATTTT

abundance: .
j_gene: TRBJ2-7
d_gene: TRBD1
v_gene: TRBV7-2
CDR3aa: CASSARGTGNEQYF
CDR3nt: TGTGCCAGCAGCGCCCGCGGGACAGGAAACGAGCAGTACTTC

abundance: .
j_gene: TRBJ1-2
d_gene: .
v_gene: TRBV7-9
CDR3aa: CASRAAGGDYGYTF
CDR3nt: TGTGCCAGCAGGGCGGCCGGAGGGGATTATGGCTACACCTTC

abundance: .
j_gene: TRBJ2-5
d_gene: TRBD2
v_gene: TRBV4-3
CDR3aa: CASSQGTSFQETQYF
CDR3nt: TGCGCCAGCAGCCAAGGGACTAGTTTCCAAGAGACCCAGTACTTC

abundance: many
j_gene: TRBJ1-2
d_gene: TRBD1
v_gene: TRBV5-1
CDR3aa: CASSESTGYGYTF
CDR3nt: TGCGCCAGCAGCGAATCGACAGGGTACGGCTACACCTTC

abundance: .
j_gene: TRBJ1-1
d_gene: TRBD1
v_gene: TRBV5-4
CDR3aa: CASSLDRGVNTEAFF
CDR3nt: TGTGCCAGCAGCTTGGACAGGGGAGTGAACACTGAAGCTTTCTTT

abundance: .
j_gene: TRBJ2-7
d_gene: .
v_gene: TRBV6-1
CDR3aa: CASSEMGYEQYF
CDR3nt: TGTGCCAGCAGTGAAATGGGGTACGAGCAGTACTTC

abundance: few
j_gene: TRBJ2-7
d_gene: TRBD2
v_gene: TRBV5-6
CDR3aa: CASSLVTSGSGNEQYF
CDR3nt: TGTGCCAGCAGCTTGGTAACTAGCGGGAGTGGTAACGAGCAGTACTTC

abundance: .
j_gene: TRBJ1-1
d_gene: .
v_gene: TRBV27
CDR3aa: CASSPDGPNTEAFF
CDR3nt: TGTGCCAGCAGTCCGGACGGACCAAACACTGAAGCTTTCTTT

abundance: once
j_gene: TRBJ2-1
d_gene: .
v_gene: TRBV9
CDR3aa: CASSVERWALNNEQFF
CDR3nt: TGTGCCAGCAGCGTAGAGCGCTGGGCCTTAAACAATGAGCAGTTCTTC

abundance: few
j_gene: TRBJ2-5
d_gene: .
v_gene: TRBV2
CDR3aa: CASGYRVGAQETQYF
CDR3nt: TGTGCCAGCGGTTACAGGGTCGGGGCTCAAGAGACCCAGTACTTC

abundance: .
j_gene: TRBJ1-1
d_gene: .
v_gene: TRBV7-2
CDR3aa: CASSWVGTEAFF
CDR3nt: TGTGCCAGCAGCTGGGTCGGCACTGAAGCTTTCTTT

abundance: .
j_gene: TRBJ1-5
d_gene: .
v_gene: TRBV19
CDR3aa: CASSLVYNQPQHF
CDR3nt: TGTGCCAGTAGTCTGGTCTACAATCAGCCCCAGCATTTT

abundance: .
j_gene: TRBJ1-1
d_gene: TRBD1
v_gene: TRBV19
CDR3aa: CASIPLTGANTEAFF
CDR3nt: TGTGCCAGTATCCCCTTGACAGGGGCGAACACTGAAGCTTTCTTT

abundance: .
j_gene: TRBJ2-1
d_gene: TRBD2
v_gene: TRBV4-1
CDR3aa: CASSQVAGGNNEQFF
CDR3nt: TGCGCCAGCAGCCAAGTAGCGGGGGGGAACAATGAGCAGTTCTTC

abundance: .
j_gene: TRBJ2-3
d_gene: TRBD1
v_gene: TRBV28
CDR3aa: CASSLLTQGAWTDTQYF
CDR3nt: TGTGCCAGCAGTTTACTGACACAGGGGGCATGGACAGATACGCAGTATTTT